This entry lists 5 T cell receptor beta chains sequenced from one sample in a study of T cells in Graves' hyperthyroidism and ophthalmopathy (dated by TCRdb to between 2018 and 2021). Libraries were prepared through multiplex PCR. Sequencer: Illumina HiSeq 2000. TCR beta CDR3 regions were amplified from RNA transcripts. The first round of RT-PCR for the TCR CDR3 was performed with the HTBI primer set and the Qiagen OneStep RT-PCR kit. TCRdb's own reprocessing of the public reads used fastp at Q25 and MiXCR and kept productive beta chains. CDR3 protein sequences are deduplicated, and each keeps its most common genes and DNA. This sample lists approximately 400,000 distinct CDR3 sequences; approximately 15% were detected once. Together, the top ten hold roughly 20% of the sample. Input material: blood. The receptor set was obtained from a man younger than 40 with Graves' hyperthyroidism that later progressed to Graves' ophthalmopathy.

Points on this clonotype: Mismatch with germline at one junction end may stem from a read error. As DNA, the CDR3 is TGTGCCAGCAGCGCCCGGGCAGACACTGAAGATTTCTTT. Its protein is CASSARADTEDFF. The chain uses TRBV9 and TRBJ1-1; no clear D. The CDR3 runs 13 residues. Germline V gives CDR1 SGDLS, CDR2 YYNGEE.

This clonotype was picked up many times. The chain combines TRBV2 with TRBJ2-5; a weak D match, TRBD1 (6 bases). V shed 8 bases and J shed 5 bases, with 24 bases lying between them. The CDR3 contains 16 residues. Germline-derived CDR1 and CDR2 are SNHLY and FYNNEI. This CDR3 is CASQKTGLQPGETQYF. DNA for the CDR3: TGTGCCAGCCAAAAGACAGGCCTCCAACCCGGGGAGACCCAGTACTTC. The full variable domain, rest sourced from reference TRBV2 and TRBJ2-5, is EPEVTQTPSHQVTQMGQEVILRCVPISNHLYFYWYRQILGQKVEFLVSFYNNEISEKSEIFDDQFSVERPDGSNFTLKIRSTKLEDSAMYFCASQKTGLQPGETQYFGPGTRLLVL.

Many counts were recorded for this clonotype. This CDR3 reads CASSEREEGEKLFF. CDR3 coding DNA: TGTGCCAGCAGCGAGAGGGAGGAGGGTGAAAAACTGTTTTTT. This chain links TRBV6-1 with TRBJ1-4; D remains unclear. The germline V and J ends were trimmed by 6 bases and 7 bases, with 15 bases remaining between them. CDR3 size: 14 residues. CDR1 is MNHNS and CDR2 is SASEGT in the germline V gene.

This chain joins TRBV19 and TRBJ2-3, with 11 bases aligning to TRBD2. With V trimmed by 5 bases and J by 0 bases, 7 bases remained unmatched. The germline V gene encodes CDR1 LNHDA and CDR2 SQIVND (reference sequence). The CDR3 is 17 residues long. CDR3 nucleotides: TGTGCCAGTAGTCGAACTAGCGGGGGAGTGAGCACAGATACGCAGTATTTT. Translated: CASSRTSGGVSTDTQYF.

This clonotype was detected a few times. J is TRBJ1-2 and V is TRBV19, with D perhaps matching TRBD1 (6 bases). The CDR3 is 13 residues long. V lost 4 bases to trimming and J lost 7 bases, with 13 bases between them. Germline-derived CDR1 and CDR2 are LNHDA and SQIVND (reference sequence). The CDR3 spells CASSTQQGRGYTF. The CDR3 DNA follows: TGTGCCAGTAGTACCCAACAGGGCCGTGGCTACACCTTC.